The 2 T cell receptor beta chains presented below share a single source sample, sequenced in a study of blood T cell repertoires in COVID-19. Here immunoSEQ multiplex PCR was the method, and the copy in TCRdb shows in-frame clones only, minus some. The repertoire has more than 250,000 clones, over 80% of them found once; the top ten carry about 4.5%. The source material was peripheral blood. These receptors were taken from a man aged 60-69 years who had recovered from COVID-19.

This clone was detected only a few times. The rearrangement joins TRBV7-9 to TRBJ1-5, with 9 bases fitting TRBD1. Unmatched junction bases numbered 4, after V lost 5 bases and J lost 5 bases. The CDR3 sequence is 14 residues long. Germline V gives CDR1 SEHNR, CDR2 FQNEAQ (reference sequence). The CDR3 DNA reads TGTGCCAGCAGCATAGGGACAGGGTATCAGCCCCAGCATTTT. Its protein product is CASSIGTGYQPQHF.

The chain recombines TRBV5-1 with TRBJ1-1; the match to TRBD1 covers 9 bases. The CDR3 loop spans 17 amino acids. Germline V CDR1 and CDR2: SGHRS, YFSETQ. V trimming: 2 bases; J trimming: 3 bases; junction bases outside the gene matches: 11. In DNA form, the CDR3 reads TGCGCCAGCAGCTTCCGGGACAGGGCTTCTAGGGACACTGAAGCTTTCTTT. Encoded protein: CASSFRDRASRDTEAFF.